The present T cell receptor beta chain was sequenced within a study of PD-L1 blockade in urothelial cancer. The data were produced by immunoSEQ multiplex PCR, yet TCRdb's version contains in-frame clones alone and is incomplete. This sample has roughly 49,000 clones; roughly 85% occur once, and the top ten carry around 8%. This CDR3 is 15 amino acids long. Per germline, CDR1 MNHNS and CDR2 SASEGT. With 6 bases removed from V and 0 bases from J, the gap between germline ends came to 14 bases. The receptor's source is a man in his sixties with urothelial cancer. This rearrangement joins TRBV6-1 to TRBJ1-2; D gene unclear. Sequences were derived from PBMCs, sampled around atezolizumab (anti-PD-L1) treatment. CDR3 bases: TGTGCCAGCAGCGGTACCAACCTAGCTAACTATGGCTACACCTTC. Amino acid sequence: CASSGTNLANYGYTF.